The source of this T cell receptor (beta chain) is a study of blood T cell repertoires in COVID-19. About the study: The cDNA or gDNA used as material had been derived from T cells, B-cell-depleted T cells, or PBMCs.

The CDR3 is 14 residues long. With 6 bases removed from V and 1 base from J, the gap between germline ends came to 7 bases. Germline CDR1 MNHEY, CDR2 SVGAGI. Per the study methods: Reference gene primer amplification gave nucleated cell count estimates. The data were produced by immunoSEQ multiplex PCR, yet TCRdb's version contains in-frame clones alone and is incomplete. V, J and clone size are taken as reported in that table, and D and trimming were inferred from the DNA itself. The data hold about 97,000 clones, with 85% observed a single time. The chain carries TRBV6-5 and TRBJ2-6; unclear D gene. This TCR was recovered from a woman between 70 and 85 years old with active or convalescent COVID-19. Specimen: peripheral blood. The DNA for the CDR3 is TGTGCCAGCAGCCTATTATCTGGGGCCAACGTCCTGACTTTC. Amino acid sequence: CASSLLSGANVLTF.